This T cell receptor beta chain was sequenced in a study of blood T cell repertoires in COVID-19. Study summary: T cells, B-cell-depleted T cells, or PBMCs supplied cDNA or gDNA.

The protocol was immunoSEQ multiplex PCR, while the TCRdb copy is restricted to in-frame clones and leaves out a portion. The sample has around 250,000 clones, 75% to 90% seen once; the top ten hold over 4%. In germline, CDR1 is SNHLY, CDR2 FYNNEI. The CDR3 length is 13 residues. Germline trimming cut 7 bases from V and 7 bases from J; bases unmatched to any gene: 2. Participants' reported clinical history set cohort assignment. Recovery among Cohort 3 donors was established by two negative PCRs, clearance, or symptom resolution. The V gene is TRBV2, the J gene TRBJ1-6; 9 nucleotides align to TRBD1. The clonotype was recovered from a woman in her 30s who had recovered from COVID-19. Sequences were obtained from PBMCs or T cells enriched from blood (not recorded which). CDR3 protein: CASTGQGNSPLHF. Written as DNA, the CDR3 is TGTGCCAGCACTGGACAGGGGAATTCACCCCTCCACTTT.